This T cell receptor (beta chain) comes out of a study of CD8 T cells in ankylosing spondylitis (dated by TCRdb to 2015 to 2018). Some background on the complete study: T cell receptor beta repertoires were profiled in healthy donors and ankylosing spondylitis patients so that disease-linked TCR variants could be found. The full study cohort comprised 20 to 25 ankylosing spondylitis patients and 85 to 120 healthy donors. Peripheral blood samples were taken, and synovial fluid was additionally collected from ankylosing spondylitis patients.

The germline V gene specifies SGHRS as CDR1 and YFSETQ as CDR2. The CDR3, from cysteine to phenylalanine, totals 15 residues. The kept DNA is CDR3 alone, 45 bases in frame from the first base. V loses 1 base of germline sequence and J loses 0 bases, and the interval between the two ends is 11 bases. Instrument on record: Illumina HiSeq 2500. Quantitative 5'-RACE with molecular barcodes was used to prepare TCR beta libraries. The study's own analysis went as follows. A new computational method based on a probabilistic model of VDJ rearrangement was used to identify disease-linked TCR variants. TCRdb reran the public reads through fastp at Q25 and MiXCR, keeping productive beta chains. Rows are unified per CDR3 protein, each entry keeping the most common DNA and genes. The V and J calls reflect TCRdb's pipeline rather than the authors' work. The sample table shows 220,000 or so distinct CDR3 sequences, and around 20% are seen once. The top ten hold more than 40% of the sample.

This clonotype appeared a few times. The clone's antigen remains unknown. Base qualities are not recorded, but no much larger clone differs from it by a single base. General study outcomes and caveats: Some of the motif variants had been reported before in the synovial fluid and blood of reactive arthritis patients, a finding that suggests common disease-initiation mechanisms. Blood from ankylosing spondylitis patients appeared to be characterized by a TCR beta motif composed of about 8 highly homologous amino acid variants. According to the report, matched synovial fluid samples from ankylosing spondylitis patients were significantly enriched for the disease-linked clones. The disease-linked clones showed a CD8+ phenotype and occurred at relatively low frequencies in peripheral blood.

The receptor chain draws on TRBV5-1 and TRBJ2-7; the D gene is perhaps TRBD2, on 5 matching bases. The sequenced sample consisted of blood, either unsorted or a sorted T cell fraction (not recorded which). This clonotype originated in a male donor with ankylosing spondylitis. For the CDR3, the sequence is CASSLLPGDSYEQYF. In nucleotide form, the sequence is TGCGCCAGCAGCTTGTTGCCCGGGGACTCCTACGAGCAGTACTTC.